This TCR beta chain came from a study of cytomegalovirus exposure and HLA in healthy donors. Concerning this clone itself: Its antigen is unidentified. Germline is not matched at one junction end, which may reflect a read error.

13 Jbeta primers and 60 Vbeta primers were used for the PCR. Measured with immunoSEQ multiplex PCR; TCRdb has only the in-frame clones, and not every one. The table lists 120,000 to 150,000 clones, 64% of them singletons. The CDR3 has 13 amino acids. Germline-derived CDR1 and CDR2 are SGDLS and YYNGEE. Whole-study findings and limits: In a later analysis, DRB1 alleles had the most associated TCRs; HLA-C alleles the fewest. It emerged from a later analysis that several of the most significant clusters appeared to be linked to common viral pathogens. In a later analysis, a genetic analysis reported fewer productive-TCR N-insertions in an Asian-associated ancestry cluster than the cohort average.

The receptor was isolated from a woman under 40 in good health and CMV-seropositive. Source material: PBMCs. The chain links TRBV9 to TRBJ1-2; 8 bases are shared with TRBD1. The CDR3 protein is CASSRTGNFGYTF. The DNA for the CDR3 is TGTGCCAGCAGCCGGACAGGGAACTTTGGCTACACCTTC. Drawing the rest from reference TRBV9 and TRBJ1-2, the complete variable domain is DSGVTQTPKHLITATGQRVTLRCSPRSGDLSVYWYQQSLDQGLQFLIQYYNGEERAKGNILERFSAQQFPDLHSELNLSSLELGDSALYFCASSRTGNFGYTFGSGTRLTVV.